Listed below are T cell receptor beta chains from one sample, sequenced in a study of beta chain features in type 1 diabetes. Assay: immunoSEQ multiplex PCR; the TCRdb copy retains only in-frame clones and omits some. The table shows roughly 150,000 clones, with under 9.5% occurring only once. Sequenced: central memory CD4+ T cells from blood. Receptors originate from a man in his late teens or twenties with type 1 diabetes. The CDR3 runs from the conserved cysteine through the conserved F or W. Fields, in order: CDR3 DNA, CDR3 protein, J gene, V gene, clone size, CDR3 length, D gene. The D gene is left open where the match is weak. The size entry is marked missing in some rows and otherwise reads once, few, many or a size class.

TGTGCCAGCTATACGGGGGGCTACAATGAGCAGTTCTTC	CASYTGGYNEQFF	TRBJ2-1	TRBV28	-	13	TRBD2
TGTGCCAGTAATTTCAACAGGGAAAATCAGCCCCAGCATTTT	CASNFNRENQPQHF	TRBJ1-5	TRBV19	few	14	-
TGTGCCAGCAGTTTATCCCGCCCGACTAGCACCCACGAGCAGTACTTC	CASSLSRPTSTHEQYF	TRBJ2-7	TRBV28	-	16	TRBD2
TGTGCCAGCAGGACAGGGGTTGAAGCTTTCTTT	CASRTGVEAFF	TRBJ1-1	TRBV19	-	11	TRBD1
TGCAGCGTAGAGGAGGGCTATGGCTACACCTTC	CSVEEGYGYTF	TRBJ1-2	TRBV29-1	-	11	-
TGTGCCAGCAGCCGCCCTCTAGCGGGGGGAGAGACCCAGTACTTC	CASSRPLAGGETQYF	TRBJ2-5	TRBV7-9	-	15	TRBD2
TGTGCCAGCAGGGAAACAGGGGCTTATCAGCCCCAGCATTTT	CASRETGAYQPQHF	TRBJ1-5	TRBV2	-	14	TRBD1
TGTGCCTGGAGCGCCGGGAGCCTTGACTATGGCTACACCTTC	CAWSAGSLDYGYTF	TRBJ1-2	TRBV30	many	14	-
TGTGCCAGCAGTTTATGGGGGGGGAGCTCCTACGAGCAGTACTTC	CASSLWGGSSYEQYF	TRBJ2-7	TRBV28	few	15	TRBD2
TGTGCCAGCTCACCGGCGGTGAACACTGAAGCTTTCTTT	CASSPAVNTEAFF	TRBJ1-1	TRBV18	few	13	-
TGTGCCAGCAGCCCCTACACAGGGGCTAGCACAGATACGCAGTATTTT	CASSPYTGASTDTQYF	TRBJ2-3	TRBV11-2	few	16	TRBD1
TGTGCCAGCAGCTTAAGCGGGAAGTCCTACGAGCAGTACTTC	CASSLSGKSYEQYF	TRBJ2-7	TRBV7-8	once	14	TRBD2
TGTGCCAGCAGTTCCCAGGGGAACACTGAAGCTTTCTTT	CASSSQGNTEAFF	TRBJ1-1	TRBV6-6	few	13	-
TGTGCCAGCTCACCATCGCCAGACTCCTACAATGAGCAGTTCTTC	CASSPSPDSYNEQFF	TRBJ2-1	TRBV18	few	15	-
TGCGCCAGTCGCACAGATAGCAATCAGCCCCAGCATTTT	CASRTDSNQPQHF	TRBJ1-5	TRBV5-1	-	13	-
TGTGCCTGGGAGGGCCCCAGGGGCAGCCTGGATACGCAGTATTTT	CAWEGPRGSLDTQYF	TRBJ2-3	TRBV30	-	15	-
TGCGCCAGCAGCCCGAACTATGGCTACACCTTC	CASSPNYGYTF	TRBJ1-2	TRBV23-1	few	11	-
TGTGCCAGCAGCGATCCTGCAGGGGGCAATGAGCAGTTCTTC	CASSDPAGGNEQFF	TRBJ2-1	TRBV9	few	14	TRBD1
TGTGCCAGCAGCTTGGACAGGGGGCGGAGTGGCTACACCTTC	CASSLDRGRSGYTF	TRBJ1-2	TRBV11-2	-	14	TRBD1
TGTGCCAGCAGCTTACCGACAGGGAACACCGGGGAGCTGTTTTTT	CASSLPTGNTGELFF	TRBJ2-2	TRBV5-6	-	15	-
TGTGCCAGCGGGGCAGATTATCAGCCCCAGCATTTT	CASGADYQPQHF	TRBJ1-5	TRBV7-9	few	12	-
TGTGCCAGCAGAAAAGACAGGTTGAGCAATCAGCCCCAGCATTTT	CASRKDRLSNQPQHF	TRBJ1-5	TRBV2	few	15	-
TGTGCCAGCTCACCACCCTGGGACAGGTTACAGTACTTC	CASSPPWDRLQYF	TRBJ2-7	TRBV18	few	13	TRBD1
TGTGCCAGCAGCGAGAGGGCCTCTGGAAACACCATATATTTT	CASSERASGNTIYF	TRBJ1-3	TRBV7-9	few	14	-
TGTGCCAGCAGCTTGCCGTCCCGCGGGGATGAGCAGTTCTTC	CASSLPSRGDEQFF	TRBJ2-1	TRBV5-4	many	14	-
TGTGCCAGCAGTTTCCCGGGGATTAAGAATGAGCAGTTCTTC	CASSFPGIKNEQFF	TRBJ2-1	TRBV28	-	14	-
TGTGCCAGCAGCCCCGTTGGGACAGGGCGTGTCGAGCAGTACTTC	CASSPVGTGRVEQYF	TRBJ2-7	TRBV9	few	15	TRBD1
TGCGCCAGCAGCTTGTCAGGGAACAATGAGCAGTTCTTC	CASSLSGNNEQFF	TRBJ2-1	TRBV5-1	few	13	-
TGTGCCAGCACCTCCCTCCAGGGGGGTTTGGCTGAAGCTTTCTTT	CASTSLQGGLAEAFF	TRBJ1-1	TRBV6-5	few	15	TRBD1
TGCAGCGTTGACTGGCCCCAGGGCACAGATACGCAGTATTTT	CSVDWPQGTDTQYF	TRBJ2-3	TRBV29-1	-	14	-
TGTGCCAGCAGCCCAGGACTAGCGGGAGCCCAAGAGACCCAGTACTTC	CASSPGLAGAQETQYF	TRBJ2-5	TRBV7-2	few	16	TRBD2
TGCGCCAGCAGCGAACAGAACAATGAGCAGTTCTTC	CASSEQNNEQFF	TRBJ2-1	TRBV5-1	few	12	-
TGTGCCAGCAGCTTGGACAGGGGCGCCGAAGCTTTCTTT	CASSLDRGAEAFF	TRBJ1-1	TRBV7-6	-	13	TRBD1
TGTGCCAGCAGTTTCGGTGGGGCGGAGGAAAAACTGTTTTTT	CASSFGGAEEKLFF	TRBJ1-4	TRBV28	-	14	-
TGTGCCAGCAGCTTGGGCCCAACGACAGGGACCAACCAAGAGACCCAGTACTTC	CASSLGPTTGTNQETQYF	TRBJ2-5	TRBV5-4	few	18	TRBD1
TGTGCCAGCACCCAGTTTTCCTACGAGCAGTACTTC	CASTQFSYEQYF	TRBJ2-7	TRBV6-1	-	12	-
TGTGCCAGCAGCAAGAGGACTAGCAACACAGATACGCAGTATTTT	CASSKRTSNTDTQYF	TRBJ2-3	TRBV9	few	15	TRBD2
TGTGCCAGCAGTACCGGGGACAGGGAAGACACAGATACGCAGTATTTT	CASSTGDREDTDTQYF	TRBJ2-3	TRBV28	-	16	TRBD1
TGCGCCAGCAGCCCCCTGAGCAGGGGGGACTATGGCTACACCTTC	CASSPLSRGDYGYTF	TRBJ1-2	TRBV4-1	many	15	TRBD1
TGTGCCAGCAGCCGCAGGGGATGGGATGAAAAACTGTTTTTT	CASSRRGWDEKLFF	TRBJ1-4	TRBV14	few	14	-
TGTGCCAGCAGCTTAGGAGTTGTTACGGAGAGTGGCTACACCTTC	CASSLGVVTESGYTF	TRBJ1-2	TRBV11-3	few	15	-
TGTGCCAGCAGCTTGGTCTCCAGCCCGGGTAGCGAGACCCAGTACTTC	CASSLVSSPGSETQYF	TRBJ2-5	TRBV5-4	few	16	-
TGCGCCAGCAGCTTAACTAGCGGGAGCGCGTCGCAGTATTTT	CASSLTSGSASQYF	TRBJ2-3	TRBV5-1	-	14	TRBD2
TGTGCCAGCAGCGTGCAGGGGAACTATGGCTACACCTTC	CASSVQGNYGYTF	TRBJ1-2	TRBV9	-	13	-
TGCGCCAGCAGCCTAAAAACCTCCGGGACAGGATACCAAGAGACCCAGTACTTC	CASSLKTSGTGYQETQYF	TRBJ2-5	TRBV4-1	-	18	TRBD1
TGTGCCAGCAGTTTATCTACAGGGCGCTATGGCTACACCTTC	CASSLSTGRYGYTF	TRBJ1-2	TRBV6-5	few	14	-
TGTGCCAGCAAGATAGGGGTTCAGCCCCAGCATTTT	CASKIGVQPQHF	TRBJ1-5	TRBV6-1	few	12	-
TGCAGCGCCTTTGAAGGGGGTGGAGGAGAGACCCAGTACTTC	CSAFEGGGGETQYF	TRBJ2-5	TRBV29-1	many	14	-
TGTGCCAGCAGCCAGGGGGCTAGCGGTTCCTACGAGCAGTACTTC	CASSQGASGSYEQYF	TRBJ2-7	TRBV4-2	few	15	-
TGTGCCAGCAGCTTAGCTGGGCAGTCCTATAATTCACCCCTCCACTTT	CASSLAGQSYNSPLHF	TRBJ1-6	TRBV11-2	few	16	-
TGTGCCAGCAGCTTAGATACGGGAAGAGCTTTCTTT	CASSLDTGRAFF	TRBJ1-1	TRBV7-2	few	12	-
TGTGCCAGCAGCCCGTCGGTAAACACTGAAGCTTTCTTT	CASSPSVNTEAFF	TRBJ1-1	TRBV7-2	few	13	-
TGTGCCAGCTCACTCAACCAATTGGACAGGGAATGGTACGAGCAGTACTTC	CASSLNQLDREWYEQYF	TRBJ2-7	TRBV18	-	17	TRBD1
TGTGCCAGCAGTTACTCGATTAGCGGGGGGACCGATGAGCAGTTCTTC	CASSYSISGGTDEQFF	TRBJ2-1	TRBV6-6	-	16	TRBD2
TGTGCCGGCCGGGACAATGGGAACACTGAAGCTTTCTTT	CAGRDNGNTEAFF	TRBJ1-1	TRBV6-6	-	13	-